This T cell receptor (beta chain) was recovered during a study of molecular identifiers for immune sequencing clone quantification. Each CDR3 protein is one row after TCRdb ran MiXCR on the PCR reads. Found here are over 90,000 distinct CDR3 sequences, about 32% of them singletons; the top ten hold roughly 10%. This clonotype was counted only a few times. Its target is not known. The final CDR3 position lacks the conserved phenylalanine or tryptophan, pointing to a likely read error. Overall study findings and caveats: The study found clones above 20 RNA copies held over 99% of effector molecules and under 1% in naive cells. The sizes of highly expanded clones could be underestimated when identical TCR molecules share a barcode.

The germline gives CDR1 LGHDT, CDR2 YNNKEL (reference sequence). The CDR3 length is 13 residues. The V end was cut by 8 bases, the J end by 0 bases, with 10 bases between. Naive CD8 T cell sorting was performed on the CD8+CD4-CCR7+CD45RA+ phenotype. The chain uses TRBV3-1 and TRBJ1-1; no clear D gene. This TCR was recovered from a human donor in good health. Some libraries in this study had Jurkat cell RNA spiked in. Sequences were obtained from naive CD8+ T cells from blood, with Jurkat cell RNA spiked in. Documented subset: FACS-sorted CD8+CD4-CCR7+CD45RA+ naive T cells. CDR3 in amino acids: CASRGGLNTEAFY. In DNA form, the CDR3 reads TGTGCCAGCCGCGGAGGGCTGAACACTGAAGCTTTCTAT.